The clone carrying this TCR beta chain was detected ten times or more. The source of the sample is a study of patients and donors after allogeneic stem cell transplantation. TCRdb re-called the RT-PCR reads through MiXCR, storing one row per CDR3 protein. The sample gives some 960,000 distinct CDR3 sequences, roughly 17% of which show up once; 5% to 7.5% is in the top ten. This CDR3 spans 11 amino acids. CDR1 MGHRA and CDR2 YSYEKL come from the germline V gene. The V and J ends lost 3 bases and 7 bases respectively, with 7 bases between them. Sequences were obtained from blood, either unsorted or a sorted T cell fraction (not recorded which). This TCR derives from a human donor who was either an allogeneic HSCT recipient or a stem cell or donor lymphocyte infusion donor (not recorded which). It is not recorded whose cells these are; they may come from a transplant donor. V gene TRBV4-1 combines with J gene TRBJ2-7; the D is unclear. The CDR3 loop is CASSHGWEQYF. CDR3 nucleotides: TGCGCCAGCAGCCATGGGTGGGAGCAGTACTTC.